These 18 T cell receptor beta chains share one sample of origin, sequenced in a study of blood T cell repertoires in COVID-19. Assay: immunoSEQ multiplex PCR; the TCRdb copy retains only in-frame clones and omits some. The data contain under 250,000 clones, over 80% of them singletons. The sample comprised peripheral blood. Receptors were obtained from a man aged 30 to 45 with COVID-19, enrolled during active disease.

V and J are TRBV30 and TRBJ1-4, with a tentative D call TRBD1 (5 bases). Germline CDR1 is GTSNPN and CDR2 is SVGIG (reference sequence). The CDR3 covers 12 residues. In DNA, the CDR3 is TGTGGCACAGGTCGCACTAATGAAAAACTGTTTTTT. Residues: CGTGRTNEKLFF.

The chain recombines TRBV19 with TRBJ1-2, with D tentatively TRBD1 (5 bases). This CDR3 has 13 amino acids. Germline V lookup: CDR1 LNHDA, CDR2 SQIVND (reference sequence). The V gene lost 2 bases and the J gene lost 8 bases, with 12 bases spanning the gap. CDR3 sequence reads: CASSIQGSQGYTF. As DNA, the CDR3 is TGTGCCAGTAGTATACAGGGATCGCAGGGCTACACCTTC.

The chain has TRBV11-2 and TRBJ1-5; D is possibly TRBD1 (6 bases). Per germline, CDR1 SGHAT and CDR2 FQNNGV. The CDR3 is 15 residues long. V was pared by 2 bases and J by 3 bases, with 11 bases between. In DNA form, the CDR3 reads TGTGCCAGCAGCTTAAGTTCAGGGGTCAATCAGCCCCAGCATTTT. Residues: CASSLSSGVNQPQHF.

The chain employs TRBV18 and TRBJ2-1; 11 bases line up with TRBD2. V lost 1 base to trimming and J lost 7 bases; unmatched junction nucleotides: 6. Germline V gene data show CDR1 as KGHSH and CDR2 as LQKENI. The CDR3 length is 16 residues. The CDR3 nucleotides are TGTGCCAGCTCACCACTAGTAGCGGGGGGGAAAAATGAGCAGTTCTTC. Translating it yields CASSPLVAGGKNEQFF.

The DNA of the CDR3 is TGTGCCAGCACAAATACTAGCGGGTTAGGCTTCTACAATGAGCAGTTCTTC. Protein sequence: CASTNTSGLGFYNEQFF. The V gene is TRBV21-1, the J gene TRBJ2-1; whether TRBD2, the table's D call, matches the DNA was not checked. TRBV21-1 constitutes a pseudogene. The CDR3 runs to 17 residues.

The chain joins TRBV25-1 to TRBJ1-1; perhaps TRBD1 as D (5 bases). Trimming removed 1 base from V and 0 bases from J, with 9 bases in between. From germline, CDR1 is MGHDK and CDR2 SYGVNS. The CDR3 spans 15 residues. The CDR3, as DNA: TGTGCCAGCAGTGAATGGGGGGGAGTGAACACTGAAGCTTTCTTT. This gives the protein CASSEWGGVNTEAFF.

CDR3 bases: TGTGCCAGCAAGATGGGACAGGGGCGCTACGAGCAGTACTTC. Translating it yields CASKMGQGRYEQYF. V and J are TRBV6-5 and TRBJ2-7; 10 bases map to TRBD1. Germline values: CDR1 MNHEY, CDR2 SVGAGI. The V and J ends lost 7 bases and 3 bases, in that order; junction bases with no gene match: 6. The CDR3 runs to 14 residues.

This chain joins TRBV3-1 (or the pseudogene TRBV3-2) and TRBJ2-1; TRBD2 is a possible D gene (5 bases). This CDR3 spans 12 amino acids. The germline gives CDR1 LGHDT, CDR2 YNNKEL (reference sequence). V lost 5 bases and J lost 9, with 11 bases in between. In nucleotides, the CDR3 is TGTGCCAGCAGCGAACGAGAGGGTGAGCAGTTCTTC. Protein: CASSEREGEQFF.

V and J are TRBV18 and TRBJ1-6; 7 bases align to TRBD1. From germline, CDR1 is KGHSH and CDR2 LQKENI. Trimming took 6 bases from V and 13 from J; bases not matched to a gene: 9. The CDR3 has 13 residues. This chain's CDR3 is CASSPTGSRPLHF. The CDR3 nucleotides read TGTGCCAGCTCCCCGACAGGGTCGAGGCCCCTCCACTTT.

This rearrangement joins TRBV5-5 to TRBJ1-2; no definite D call. V was trimmed by 3 bases and J by 4 bases, leaving 10 bases between them. The CDR3 is 13 amino acids. Germline CDR1 reads SGHKS; CDR2 reads YYEKEE (reference sequence). The CDR3 here is CASSSGQTYGYTF. The CDR3, as DNA: TGTGCCAGCAGCTCGGGTCAAACCTATGGCTACACCTTC.

This clone was detected only once. The rearrangement links TRBV3-1 (or the pseudogene TRBV3-2) to TRBJ2-3, with 9 positions matching TRBD1. Germline CDR1 LGHDT, CDR2 YNNKEL (reference sequence). The CDR3 is 18 amino acids. The junction had 19 bases not matched to a gene; V was cut back by 4 bases and J by 8 bases. This chain's CDR3 is CASSRNGSTGGKPGTQYF. CDR3 bases: TGTGCCAGCAGCCGCAATGGTTCGACAGGGGGTAAGCCAGGTACGCAGTATTTT.

This clone was seen once. This sequence joins TRBV28 and TRBJ1-2; D gene unclear. The CDR3 spans 11 residues. Germline V gene lookup returns CDR1 MDHEN and CDR2 SYDVKM. V was clipped by 11 bases and J by 4 bases, with 11 bases between them. CDR3 region: CAGGPIYGYTF. The CDR3 nucleotides read TGTGCCGGAGGGCCCATCTATGGCTACACCTTC.

The chain recombines TRBV4-3 with TRBJ2-3, with 8 bases that match TRBD2. Germline V lookup: CDR1 LGHNA, CDR2 YSLEER. V shed 0 bases, J shed 8 bases, and the junction held 13 bases outside the gene matches. This CDR3 spans 17 amino acids. CDR3: CASSQEVAGINRGTQYF. The CDR3, as DNA: TGCGCCAGCAGCCAAGAGGTAGCGGGGATCAACCGGGGTACGCAGTATTTT.

This sequence joins TRBV21-1 and TRBJ2-7; TRBD2 is the table's D call, not checked against the DNA. TRBV21-1 is shown as a pseudogene. This CDR3 is 17 amino acids long. The CDR3 sequence: CASSKASGGAPSYEQYF. CDR3 in DNA: TGTGCCAGCAGCAAAGCAAGCGGGGGGGCCCCCTCCTACGAGCAGTACTTC.

This chain joins TRBV28 and TRBJ2-2, with D maybe TRBD2 (5 bases). V dropped 6 bases and J dropped 4 bases, with 15 bases sitting between them. This CDR3 region has 15 residues. CDR1 and CDR2 (germline): MDHEN, SYDVKM. CDR3 residues: CASRGAARSTGELFF. The CDR3 region has the DNA TGTGCCAGCAGAGGAGCGGCGAGAAGCACCGGGGAGCTGTTTTTT.

The chain employs TRBV28 and TRBJ1-1; no firm D call. CDR3 length: 14 residues. V shed 3 bases and J shed 7 bases, with 15 bases lying between them. Germline V gene lookup returns CDR1 MDHEN and CDR2 SYDVKM. The CDR3 nucleotides read TGTGCCAGCAGTTTCGATGGACTCGGAATTGAAGCTTTCTTT. Translated, it gives CASSFDGLGIEAFF.

The rearrangement joins TRBV9 to TRBJ2-7; 7 nucleotides align to TRBD2. This CDR3 comprises 15 residues. CDR1 and CDR2 (germline): SGDLS, YYNGEE. Losses at the gene ends were 1 base for V and 6 bases for J; bases not matched to a gene: 10. The DNA for the CDR3 is TGTGCCAGCAGCGTACAGGCGGGAGAAATTCGCGAGCAGTACTTC. Translating it yields CASSVQAGEIREQYF.

V usage is TRBV9 and J usage is TRBJ1-6; tentative D call: TRBD1 (6 bases). Per germline, CDR1 SGDLS and CDR2 YYNGEE. The CDR3 consists of 14 residues. Between the trimmed V and J ends, which lost 3 bases and 9 bases, there was a span of 13 bases. CDR3 in DNA: TGTGCCAGCAGCGCCAGGGGCACGCGTTCACCCCTCCACTTT. Translated, it gives CASSARGTRSPLHF.